The sequence of this TCR beta chain was determined in a study of T cell responses to AZD1222 COVID-19 vaccine listed by TCRdb under 2021. Turning to the overall study: Because spike-specific TCR depth and breadth did not differ between the two schedules, AZD1222 recipients who got a second dose at roughly 4 weeks were pooled with those who got a second dose at roughly 12 weeks. TCR sequencing covered some 240 trial participants: 200 to 220 given two doses of AZD1222 and 26 given two doses of MenACWY control vaccine. Trial participants were enrolled by age into subgroups of 18-55, 56-69 and 70-plus years, and about 150, 27 and 61 TCR-sequenced participants, respectively, were included in these subgroups.

The CDR3 regions of human TCRbeta chains were analyzed by immunosequencing. Per the source publication's procedure: TCRs in the repertoires were matched against a reference library of SARS-CoV-2-specific TCRs that had been generated with the MIRA antigen-specificity platform. Breadth was defined as the fraction of unique TCRs that were SARS-CoV-2-associated, and depth was defined as the fraction of total T cells that were SARS-CoV-2-associated. Using the MIRA data, every spike-specific TCR was mapped to the spike region that the TCR reacted to and assigned to either a CD4 or a CD8 class. Log10-transformed breadth and depth values were compared by one-way ANOVA with Sidak's multiple comparisons tests. TCRdb obtained this table from immuneACCESS and retained in-frame rearrangements with V and J assigned. These tables miss some clones; where compared with another copy, unresolved V genes account for less than half of the shortfall, and the remainder is unexplained. Clone size and V and J calls were adopted from that table, with D and trimming inferred from the DNA. In this sample the table shows 100,000 to 150,000 clones, 80% to 90% of which occur a single time. Roughly 5.4% of the sample belongs to the ten largest clones.

With respect to this clone: Its cognate antigen has yet to be identified. No qualities accompany the bases; no much larger clone lies one base away.

Findings and caveats that apply to the study as a whole: Because no day 14 peak-response samples were available, the repertoires could be characterized only after the peak T cell response. After two AZD1222 doses, spike-specific TCR breadth and depth were significantly higher than at day 0 and than in MenACWY recipients. Nearly half of unique spike-specific TCRs reportedly recognized epitopes outside regions mutated in the B.1.351 and B.1.1.7 variants. In the small 56-69-year group, the increase in depth fell short of significance, most likely because of low power. Only five to seven AZD1222 recipients were SARS-CoV-2 seropositive at baseline, limiting conclusions about previously exposed vaccinees. Participants were mostly white British and included more females than males, and it was suggested by the authors that clonal diversity may have been underestimated. The vaccine-associated CD4 TCRs covered the entire spike protein, and the dominant responses fell in regions 160-218 and 743-854.

The meaning of the sample's time point label: baseline before first vaccination. The vaccinee samples were drawn from two UK trials, COV001 and COV002, one of which was a single-blind randomized controlled phase 2/3 trial testing AZD1222 (ChAdOx1 nCoV-19) in healthy adults. Trial participant PBMC samples were collected at day 0 and day 28 after the second dose for TCRbeta chain sequencing. The CDR3 numbers 14 residues from cysteine through phenylalanine. Only the CDR3 region is kept as DNA, spanning 42 bases read in frame from base 1. The V and J ends are trimmed by 4 bases and 5 bases, leaving 13 bases between them. In the germline V gene, CDR1 corresponds to SGHRS and CDR2 to YFSETQ.

The input for sequencing was peripheral blood, taken on day 0 of AZD1222 vaccination. The sequence joins TRBV5-1 to TRBJ1-5; perhaps TRBD1 is the D gene, with 5 bases matching. This TCR was recovered from an adult in good health. Here is the DNA: TGCGCCAGCAGCCGGACGGGACCCGATCAGCCCCAGCATTTT. Translated, it reads CASSRTGPDQPQHF.